The sequence of this T cell receptor (beta chain) was determined in a study of human T cells and chemical hapten exposure. Study overall: Patch testing placed 0.01% DPC on the upper back, with readings at 6 days. Women made up most patients, who had alopecia areata, totalis or universalis.

This clonotype occurred many times. Time point here: patch test 3, about 24 weeks after DPC sensitization. Treatment of the sample: therapeutic diphenylcyclopropenone sensitization with weekly scalp DPC. RNA extraction used unfractionated whole blood as the source of total RNA. The study drew its donors from alopecia patients who were 18 to 70 years old and suitable for DPC. Unique molecular identifiers were linked by the library to individual cDNA molecules. TCRdb itself ran the RACE reads through MiXCR, one entry per CDR3 protein. The top ten clones hold roughly 2.5% of a sample with 30,000 to 50,000 distinct CDR3 sequences, roughly 13% of them seen once. The source of this sequence is a woman between 40 and 55 years old with alopecia areata. Some clones in this sample may be carry-over from other donors' samples. The specimen was whole blood, collected in connection with sensitization to the hapten diphenylcyclopropenone (DPC).

As DNA, the CDR3 is TGTGCCAGCAGCTTAGATACAGGGGTGGGCAATGAGCAGTTCTTC. Translation: CASSLDTGVGNEQFF. The chain links TRBV7-2 to TRBJ2-1, with 7 bases lining up with TRBD1. J lost 6 bases, V lost 1 base, and 6 bases had no gene match. This CDR3 contains 15 residues. Germline CDR1 SGHTA, CDR2 FQGNSA.